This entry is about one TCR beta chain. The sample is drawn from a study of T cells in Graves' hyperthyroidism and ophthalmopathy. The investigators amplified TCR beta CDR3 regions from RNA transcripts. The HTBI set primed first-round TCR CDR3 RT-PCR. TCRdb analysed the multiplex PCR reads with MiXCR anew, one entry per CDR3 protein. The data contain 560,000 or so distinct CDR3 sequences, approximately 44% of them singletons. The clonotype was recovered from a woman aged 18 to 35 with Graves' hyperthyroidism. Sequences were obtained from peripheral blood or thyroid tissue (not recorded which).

CDR3 in amino acids: CASSLRRAAEKLFF. CDR3 DNA: TGTGCCAGTAGTCTCCGCAGGGCTGCTGAAAAACTGTTTTTT. The chain joins TRBV19 to TRBJ1-4; perhaps TRBD1 as D (5 bases). This CDR3 contains 14 residues. V was trimmed by 5 bases and J by 7 bases, leaving 14 bases between them. The germline V gene encodes CDR1 LNHDA and CDR2 SQIVND (reference sequence).